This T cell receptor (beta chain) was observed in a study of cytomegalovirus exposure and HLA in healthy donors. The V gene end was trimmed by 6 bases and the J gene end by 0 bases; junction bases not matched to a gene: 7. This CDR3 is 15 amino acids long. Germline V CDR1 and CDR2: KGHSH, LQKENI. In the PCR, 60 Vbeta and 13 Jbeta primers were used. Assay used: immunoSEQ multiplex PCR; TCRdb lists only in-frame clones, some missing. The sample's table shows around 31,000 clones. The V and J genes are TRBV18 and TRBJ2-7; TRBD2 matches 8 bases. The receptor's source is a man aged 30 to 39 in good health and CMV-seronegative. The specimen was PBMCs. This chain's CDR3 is CASSPTSGSSYEQYF. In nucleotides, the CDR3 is TGTGCCAGCTCCCCTACTAGCGGCAGCTCCTACGAGCAGTACTTC.